Listed here are 23 T cell receptor beta chains from one sample, sequenced in a study of PD-1 blockade in classical Hodgkin lymphoma. Time point defined: cycle 4 day 1 (C4D1), after 5 to 7 weeks of nivolumab. No patient escaped relapse after autologous stem cell transplantation, and brentuximab vedotin exposure varied. The assay was immunoSEQ multiplex PCR, and TCRdb's table has in-frame clones only and misses some. The repertoire holds over 50,000 clones, with 86% as singletons. This sample comprised peripheral blood mononuclear cells (PBMCs), obtained before the fourth cycle of nivolumab. The receptor set was obtained from a human donor with classical Hodgkin lymphoma.

This chain connects TRBV21-1 to TRBJ2-7; TRBD2 is the table's D call, not checked against the DNA. TRBV21-1 represents a pseudogene. The CDR3 is 13 residues long. This CDR3 reads CASSKGRDYEQYF. Here the CDR3 DNA reads TGTGCCAGCAGCAAAGGAAGAGATTACGAGCAGTACTTC.

This clone has only one observation. The J gene is TRBJ2-1, the V gene TRBV4-1, with D hard to call. The V and J ends lost 4 bases and 11 bases respectively, with 12 bases between them. The length of the CDR3 is 12 residues. The germline CDR1 and CDR2 sequences are MGHRA and YSYEKL. CDR3: CASSPGVKKQFF. CDR3 nucleotide sequence: TGCGCCAGCAGCCCGGGTGTCAAGAAGCAGTTCTTC.

The V and J genes are TRBV6-4 and TRBJ2-3; 11 nucleotides align to TRBD2. Germline V CDR1 and CDR2: MRHNA, SNTAGT. This CDR3 contains 14 residues. V gave up 6 bases and J gave up 4 bases; unmatched junction bases: 3. The CDR3 DNA is TGTGCCAGCAGCACTAGCGGGGGCGCAGATACGCAGTATTTT. Its protein product is CASSTSGGADTQYF.

The J gene is TRBJ1-5, the V gene TRBV28, with D perhaps matching TRBD1 (6 bases). Trimming cost V 6 bases and J 11 bases, with 14 bases left between them. The CDR3 spans 12 residues. Germline V CDR1 and CDR2: MDHEN, SYDVKM. The CDR3 DNA reads TGTGCCAGCAGGAGGGGGGACATGTCCCAGCATTTT. It specifies CASRRGDMSQHF.

As for this clone: A read error may account for a junction end that differs from germline. The V gene is TRBV9, the J gene TRBJ1-2; maybe TRBD1 (5 bases). Germline V gene lookup returns CDR1 SGDLS and CDR2 YYNGEE. This CDR3 comprises 12 residues. This chain's CDR3 is CASSPWDGPILF. The CDR3 DNA is TGTGCCAGCAGCCCGTGGGACGGCCCTATCCTTTTC.

This sequence joins TRBV14 and TRBJ2-3, with 12 bases that match TRBD1. This CDR3 has 16 amino acids. Unmatched junction bases numbered 7, after V lost 3 bases and J lost 6 bases. Germline V CDR1 and CDR2: SGHDN, FVKESK. The CDR3 protein is CASSQGDRGLADTQYF. The CDR3 region has the DNA TGTGCCAGCAGCCAGGGGGACAGGGGGCTGGCGGATACGCAGTATTTT.

The chain has TRBV9 and TRBJ2-3; the D is unclear. The CDR3 runs to 14 residues. V lost 1 base to trimming and J lost 5 bases, with 11 bases between them. Germline loops: CDR1 SGDLS, CDR2 YYNGEE. The CDR3, as DNA: TGTGCCAGCAGCGTACGGCTCTTCCAAGATACGCAGTATTTT. Protein sequence: CASSVRLFQDTQYF. The full variable domain, completed using reference TRBV9 and TRBJ2-3, is DSGVTQTPKHLITATGQRVTLRCSPRSGDLSVYWYQQSLDQGLQFLIQYYNGEERAKGNILERFSAQQFPDLHSELNLSSLELGDSALYFCASSVRLFQDTQYFGPGTRLTVL.

This chain connects TRBV7-8 to TRBJ2-1, with 11 positions matching TRBD2. CDR3 length: 16 amino acids. Trimming cost V 6 bases and J 1 base; bases outside gene matches: 5. CDR1 SGHVS and CDR2 FQNEAQ come from the germline V gene. For the CDR3, the DNA is TGTGCCAGCAGTTTTTGGACTAGCGGGTCCTACAATGAGCAGTTCTTC. Amino acids: CASSFWTSGSYNEQFF.

V and J are TRBV5-1 and TRBJ2-4, with D hard to call. This CDR3 spans 16 amino acids. CDR1 and CDR2 (germline): SGHRS, YFSETQ. The germline V and J ends were trimmed by 3 bases and 1 base, with 14 bases remaining between them. The CDR3 region is CASSSSGPMAKNIQYF. The CDR3 DNA reads TGCGCCAGCAGCTCATCGGGTCCCATGGCCAAAAACATTCAGTACTTC.

In nucleotides, the CDR3 is TGTGCCAGCAGCCCAGGACAAAACCCTAGCACAGATACGCAGTATTTT. Protein: CASSPGQNPSTDTQYF. The genes are TRBV7-3 and TRBJ2-3; D perhaps matches TRBD1 (5 bases). The V end was cut by 5 bases, the J end by 0 bases, with 15 bases between. The CDR3 is 16 residues long. The germline CDR1 and CDR2 sequences are SGHTA and FQGTGA.

Here the CDR3 DNA reads TGTGCCAGCAAACAAGAGGCTCTGAACACTGAAGCTTTCTTT. Its protein is CASKQEALNTEAFF. The V and J genes are TRBV7-3 and TRBJ1-1; no clear D gene. V lost 7 bases and J lost 0, with 12 bases in between. Germline V gene sequence: CDR1 SGHTA, CDR2 FQGTGA. The CDR3 runs to 14 residues.

The rearrangement links TRBV15 to TRBJ1-5; a weak D match, TRBD1 (5 bases). Trimming cost V 0 bases and J 7 bases, with 7 bases left between them. CDR3 length equals 13 residues. The germline CDR1 and CDR2 sequences are LNHNV and YYDKDF (reference sequence). CDR3 loop: CATSRDRGQPQHF. The DNA for the CDR3 is TGTGCCACCAGCAGAGATCGGGGGCAGCCCCAGCATTTT. Variable domain in full (rest from reference TRBV15 and TRBJ1-5): DAMVIQNPRYQVTQFGKPVTLSCSQTLNHNVMYWYQQKSSQAPKLLFHYYDKDFNNEADTPDNFQSRRPNTSFCFLDIRSPGLGDTAMYLCATSRDRGQPQHFGDGTRLSIL.

The chain combines TRBV28 with TRBJ2-7, with D tentatively TRBD2 (5 bases). Trimming shortened V by 2 bases and J by 3 bases, and 5 bases separated the two germline ends. This CDR3 comprises 12 residues. Germline loops: CDR1 MDHEN, CDR2 SYDVKM. CDR3 coding DNA: TGTGCCAGCAGTTTACGGGGCTACGAGCAGTACTTC. This sequence encodes CASSLRGYEQYF.

This chain links TRBV18 with TRBJ1-3; D may be TRBD1 (5 bases). Trimming shortened V by 2 bases and J by 7 bases, and 12 bases separated the two germline ends. The CDR3 has 14 residues. CDR1 and CDR2 (germline): KGHSH, LQKENI. In DNA form, the CDR3 reads TGTGCCAGCTCACCAGCGGGGACTAGGAACACCATATATTTT. The encoded protein is CASSPAGTRNTIYF.

This chain uses TRBV18 with TRBJ1-6; D call uncertain. Per germline, CDR1 KGHSH and CDR2 LQKENI. The CDR3 spans 14 residues. V was pared by 0 bases and J by 6 bases, with 6 bases between. The CDR3 protein is CASSPPGSNSPLHF. CDR3 DNA sequence: TGTGCCAGCTCACCACCGGGTAGTAATTCACCCCTCCACTTT. The whole variable domain, filled in from reference TRBV18 and TRBJ1-6, reads NAGVMQNPRHLVRRRGQEARLRCSPMKGHSHVYWYRQLPEEGLKFMVYLQKENIIDESGMPKERFSAEFPKEGPSILRIQQVVRGDSAAYFCASSPPGSNSPLHFGNGTRLTVT.

This chain connects TRBV5-1 to TRBJ2-5; D remains ambiguous. Germline loops: CDR1 SGHRS, CDR2 YFSETQ. The length of the CDR3 is 16 residues. V was trimmed by 1 base and J by 1 base, leaving 14 bases between them. In nucleotides, the CDR3 is TGCGCCAGCAGCTTGAGGGATCCCCACCTCCAAGAGACCCAGTACTTC. It codes for CASSLRDPHLQETQYF.

V gene TRBV19 combines with J gene TRBJ1-2; TRBD1 aligns across 8 bases. The CDR3 runs to 15 residues. The trim removed 4 bases at V and 1 base at J, leaving 5 bases unmatched. Germline assignment: CDR1 LNHDA and CDR2 SQIVND (reference sequence). The DNA of the CDR3 is TGTGCCAGTAGTACCGGGACAGGCCTTAACTATGGCTACACCTTC. Amino acids: CASSTGTGLNYGYTF. The variable domain in full, completed from reference TRBV19 and TRBJ1-2, reads DGGITQSPKYLFRKEGQNVTLSCEQNLNHDAMYWYRQDPGQGLRLIYYSQIVNDFQKGDIAEGYSVSREKKESFPLTVTSAQKNPTAFYLCASSTGTGLNYGYTFGSGTRLTVV.

The chain recombines TRBV4-1 with TRBJ2-7; no clear D gene. CDR3 length: 12 residues. CDR1 is MGHRA, CDR2 YSYEKL, per germline. Trimming shortened V by 2 bases and J by 12 bases, and 14 bases separated the two germline ends. The CDR3 reads CASSQSPKGLYF. The CDR3 DNA follows: TGCGCCAGCAGCCAATCACCAAAGGGTCTGTACTTC.

The gene calls are TRBV6-5 and TRBJ2-7; 11 bases line up with TRBD2. V trimming: 7 bases; J trimming: 1 base; junction bases outside the gene matches: 6. Germline V CDR1 and CDR2: MNHEY, SVGAGI. The CDR3 loop spans 15 amino acids. This chain's CDR3 is CASTQLAGASYEQYF. The CDR3 nucleotides are TGTGCCAGCACCCAACTAGCGGGGGCTTCCTACGAGCAGTACTTC.

The J gene is TRBJ2-7, the V gene TRBV27; TRBD2 agrees at 10 bases. The junction had 10 bases not matched to a gene; V was cut back by 5 bases and J by 0 bases. This CDR3 spans 17 amino acids. The V gene's germline CDR1 is MNHEY and CDR2 SMNVEV (reference sequence). The CDR3 reads CASSTISSGSRSYEQYF. The CDR3 DNA is TGTGCCAGCAGTACCATCTCTAGCGGGAGCCGCTCCTACGAGCAGTACTTC.

This sequence joins TRBV5-1 and TRBJ1-1; 7 bases map to TRBD1. The CDR3 loop spans 15 amino acids. Per germline, CDR1 SGHRS and CDR2 YFSETQ. The V segment lost 0 bases and the J segment 1 base; nucleotides outside the gene matches: 3. CDR3 coding DNA: TGCGCCAGCAGCTTGGACGGACAGGCGAACACTGAAGCTTTCTTT. The encoded protein is CASSLDGQANTEAFF.

The sample holds a few counts of this clone. Here the CDR3 reads CASGLGGFGNTIYF. Here the CDR3 DNA reads TGTGCTAGTGGTTTAGGGGGGTTTGGAAACACCATATATTTT. The chain uses TRBV12-5 and TRBJ1-3, with D possibly being TRBD1 (6 bases). Germline CDR1 reads LGHNT; CDR2 reads FRNRAP. Trimming pared 3 bases from V and 3 bases from J, leaving 9 bases between. The CDR3 contains 14 residues.

This chain connects TRBV6-5 to TRBJ2-1, with D tentatively TRBD2 (5 bases). This CDR3 contains 14 residues. V was trimmed by 6 bases and J by 10 bases, leaving 19 bases between them. Germline V gives CDR1 MNHEY, CDR2 SVGAGI. DNA for the CDR3: TGTGCCAGCAGCATTATCGGGGTCCAGATGGAGCAGTTCTTC. It codes for CASSIIGVQMEQFF.